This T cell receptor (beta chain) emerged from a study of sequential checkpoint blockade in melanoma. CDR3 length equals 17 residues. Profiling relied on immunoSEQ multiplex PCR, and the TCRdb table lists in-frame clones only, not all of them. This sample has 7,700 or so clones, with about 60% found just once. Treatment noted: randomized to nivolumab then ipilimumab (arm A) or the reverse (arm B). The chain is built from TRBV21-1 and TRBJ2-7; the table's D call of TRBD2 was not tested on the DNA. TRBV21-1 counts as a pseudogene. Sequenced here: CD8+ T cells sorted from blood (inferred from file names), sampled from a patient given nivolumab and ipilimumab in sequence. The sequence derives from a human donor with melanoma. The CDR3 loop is CASSKKWREAPQREQYF. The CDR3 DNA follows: TGTGCCAGCAGCAAAAAGTGGCGGGAGGCCCCTCAGAGAGAGCAGTACTTC.